These 29 T cell receptor beta chains were all obtained from the same sample, sequenced in a study of response to subunit inactivated influenza vaccine. Each CDR3 protein is one row after TCRdb ran MiXCR on the RT-PCR reads. The sample consists of about 540,000 distinct CDR3 sequences, less than 25% of them appearing once. In addition, the sample was reused for a study of T cells expressing NK-cell markers. That source notes: Template switching by 5'RACE with UMIs generated the TCR beta cDNA.

The material was CD4+ T cells sorted from PBMCs, obtained 12 days after vaccination. All receptors come from a man aged 50-59 years who received an inactivated influenza vaccine.

The chain couples TRBV7-2 to TRBJ2-3, with D possibly being TRBD1 (6 bases). Germline CDR1 SGHTA, CDR2 FQGNSA. V was cut by 5 bases and J by 4 bases, with 13 bases left in between. CDR3 length: 14 residues. CDR3 in amino acids: CASSQGGSSDTQYF. The CDR3 bases are TGTGCCAGCAGCCAAGGGGGTTCTTCAGATACGCAGTATTTT.

The chain uses TRBV9 and TRBJ2-7; D gene uncertain. Germline CDR1 is SGDLS and CDR2 is YYNGEE. The V and J ends lost 4 bases and 3 bases respectively, with 14 bases between them. The CDR3 runs to 14 residues. CDR3 nucleotides: TGTGCCAGCAGCCCTCGGGCCCAAAGCTACGAGCAGTACTTC. This translates into CASSPRAQSYEQYF.

This sequence joins TRBV12-3 or TRBV12-4 and TRBJ2-7; possibly TRBD1 for D (6 bases). The CDR3 totals 14 residues. Trimming removed 6 bases from V and 0 bases from J, with 12 bases in between. This chain's CDR3 is CASRGTYSSYEQYF. CDR3 in DNA: TGTGCCAGCAGGGGGACATACAGCTCCTACGAGCAGTACTTC.

This clonotype occurred a few times. The chain is built from TRBV12-3 or TRBV12-4 and TRBJ2-7; D perhaps matches TRBD2 (5 bases). This CDR3 has 15 amino acids. V lost 2 bases and J 6 bases, leaving 17 bases between the germline ends. In nucleotides, the CDR3 is TGTGCCAGCAGTTTACTCGGCTCCGGGGATGGCGAGCAGTACTTC. Its protein product is CASSLLGSGDGEQYF.

The chain has TRBV7-2 and TRBJ2-3; no clear D gene. Trimming stripped 0 bases from V and 3 bases from J, with 10 bases between. The CDR3 contains 15 residues. In germline, CDR1 is SGHTA, CDR2 FQGNSA. The CDR3 spells CASSLAGFLTDTQYF. The CDR3 DNA sequence: TGTGCCAGCAGCTTAGCCGGGTTTCTTACAGATACGCAGTATTTT.

The CDR3 region is CAISESETGGFSYEQYF. DNA for the CDR3: TGTGCCATCAGTGAGTCCGAAACAGGGGGCTTCTCCTACGAGCAGTACTTC. This chain links TRBV10-3 with TRBJ2-7; the match to TRBD1 covers 9 bases. This CDR3 is 17 amino acids long. V trimming: 0 bases; J trimming: 0 bases; junction bases outside the gene matches: 6. Per germline, CDR1 ENHRY and CDR2 SYGVKD.

This clonotype was detected only a few times. This chain connects TRBV20-1 to TRBJ2-1; D is uncertain. The CDR3 is 17 residues long. Trimming pared 0 bases from V and 0 bases from J, leaving 15 bases between. Germline V lookup: CDR1 DFQATT, CDR2 SNEGSKA (reference sequence). CDR3: CSARDSAEPSSYNEQFF. The CDR3 DNA sequence: TGCAGTGCTAGAGATTCGGCGGAGCCGAGCTCCTACAATGAGCAGTTCTTC.

A few counts support this clonotype. V usage is TRBV5-4 and J usage is TRBJ2-1, with TRBD2 matching over 12 bases. With V trimmed by 4 bases and J by 7 bases, 12 bases remained unmatched. The CDR3 spans 17 residues. Germline lookup yields CDR1 SGHNT and CDR2 YYREEE (reference sequence). CDR3 DNA: TGTGCCAGCAGCAAGACTAGCGGGGGTAAGAATTGGAATGAGCAGTTCTTC. The encoded protein is CASSKTSGGKNWNEQFF.

This clonotype appeared many times. The gene calls are TRBV15 and TRBJ2-4; D is uncertain. Looked up from germline, CDR1 is LNHNV and CDR2 is YYDKDF (reference sequence). The V gene lost 0 bases and the J gene lost 3 bases, with 9 bases spanning the gap. This CDR3 is built from 15 residues. CDR3 nucleotide sequence: TGTGCCACCAGCAGAGATACAGAAGTCAAAAACATTCAGTACTTC. Its translation: CATSRDTEVKNIQYF.

This clonotype has a count of ten or more. The chain uses TRBV11-2 and TRBJ2-7; TRBD1 is a possible D gene (6 bases). Between the trimmed V and J ends, which lost 5 bases and 0 bases, there was a span of 11 bases. The V gene's germline CDR1 is SGHAT and CDR2 FQNNGV. The CDR3 runs 14 residues. The CDR3 DNA sequence: TGTGCCAGCAGCACGGGACACAACTCCTACGAGCAGTACTTC. Protein: CASSTGHNSYEQYF.

The table lists this clonotype with a count of one. CDR3 in DNA: TGTGCCAGCAGTTTTGATGCATTAACTGAAGCTTTCTTT. Translated, it gives CASSFDALTEAFF. The chain has TRBV12-3 or TRBV12-4 and TRBJ1-1; D is unclear. Deletions cut 3 bases from V and 5 bases from J, with 10 bases between. This CDR3 region has 13 residues.

The chain has TRBV20-1 and TRBJ2-3; D is unresolved. V lost 5 bases, J lost 3 bases, and 12 bases lay in between. Germline values: CDR1 DFQATT, CDR2 SNEGSKA (reference sequence). CDR3 size: 13 residues. The chain's CDR3 is CSAGPPPTDTQYF. The CDR3, as DNA: TGCAGTGCTGGTCCCCCCCCGACAGATACGCAGTATTTT.

The chain employs TRBV20-1 and TRBJ2-7; D gene uncertain. V dropped 6 bases and J dropped 2 bases, with 11 bases sitting between them. The germline gives CDR1 DFQATT, CDR2 SNEGSKA (reference sequence). This CDR3 is 12 amino acids long. CDR3 loop: CSACRDPYEQYF. In nucleotides, the CDR3 is TGCAGTGCCTGTCGAGACCCCTACGAGCAGTACTTC.

This clonotype was counted between two and nine times. This chain links TRBV7-2 with TRBJ1-2, with TRBD1 matching over 8 bases. Germline values: CDR1 SGHTA, CDR2 FQGNSA. The CDR3 has 15 residues. The V segment lost 5 bases and the J segment 4 bases; nucleotides outside the gene matches: 9. This chain's CDR3 is CASSQGQGPSYGYTF. CDR3 nucleotides: TGTGCCAGCAGCCAAGGACAGGGCCCCAGCTATGGCTACACCTTC.

The CDR3 DNA sequence: TGTGCCATCAGTGACCACTACGAGCAGTACTTC. Protein: CAISDHYEQYF. J is TRBJ2-7 and V is TRBV10-3; D remains unclear. The CDR3 is 11 amino acids. The germline CDR1 and CDR2 sequences are ENHRY and SYGVKD. The germline V and J ends were trimmed by 3 bases and 3 bases, with 3 bases remaining between them.

This sequence joins TRBV4-2 and TRBJ1-5, with a possible D match to TRBD1 (5 bases). V lost 5 bases to trimming and J lost 11 bases, with 16 bases between them. The CDR3 is made up of 13 amino acids. CDR1 and CDR2 (germline): LGHNA, YNFKEQ. The CDR3 is CASSRTDRGAQHF. The CDR3 DNA reads TGTGCCAGCAGCAGAACCGACCGGGGGGCCCAGCATTTT.

This chain links TRBV29-1 with TRBJ2-1, with 9 bases aligning to TRBD2. Trimming cost V 4 bases and J 9 bases; bases outside gene matches: 10. The CDR3 runs to 14 residues. The V gene's germline CDR1 is SQVTM and CDR2 ANQGSEA. The CDR3 loop is CSVGGRGGGTEQFF. The CDR3 bases are TGCAGCGTTGGAGGGCGCGGGGGGGGCACTGAGCAGTTCTTC.

This clonotype was recorded at least ten times. This chain links TRBV4-2 with TRBJ2-2; a weak D match, TRBD2 (5 bases). V lost 3 bases, J lost 4 bases, and 12 bases lay in between. The germline CDR1 and CDR2 sequences are LGHNA and YNFKEQ. This CDR3 is built from 15 residues. CDR3 region: CASSHVYRGTGELFF. The CDR3 nucleotides are TGTGCCAGCAGCCATGTATACCGGGGCACCGGGGAGCTGTTTTTT.

This clonotype was observed a handful of times. The chain carries TRBV20-1 and TRBJ1-6; D gene ambiguous. The length of the CDR3 is 14 residues. Germline CDR1 DFQATT, CDR2 SNEGSKA (reference sequence). Trimming took 1 base from V and 7 from J, leaving 11 bases between them. The CDR3 bases are TGCAGTGCTAGAGGACTTCGAAGGAATTCACCCCTCCACTTT. Translation: CSARGLRRNSPLHF.

This clonotype was found a few times. This chain links TRBV4-3 with TRBJ2-7, with 9 positions matching TRBD1. This CDR3 is built from 17 residues. Germline-derived CDR1 and CDR2 are LGHNA and YSLEER. J gave up 5 bases and V 4 bases, and 15 bases lay outside the gene matches. The DNA of the CDR3 is TGCGCCAGCAGCCGGCGACATTCCGGGACAGGGTTCGACGAGCAGTACTTC. It is translated as CASSRRHSGTGFDEQYF.

In its sample, this clonotype was seen a few times. The chain uses TRBV18 and TRBJ1-1, with TRBD1 matching 7 bases. The CDR3 covers 15 residues. Germline V gene lookup returns CDR1 KGHSH and CDR2 LQKENI. V lost 6 bases to trimming and J lost 2 bases; unmatched junction nucleotides: 9. This CDR3 is CASSPTGLPNTEAFF. For the CDR3, the DNA is TGTGCCAGCTCCCCGACAGGGCTTCCTAACACTGAAGCTTTCTTT.

Only a few counts were recorded for this clonotype. This sequence joins TRBV4-1 and TRBJ2-1; 14 nucleotides line up with TRBD2. From germline, CDR1 is MGHRA and CDR2 YSYEKL. The CDR3 has 18 amino acids. With V trimmed by 2 bases and J by 9 bases, 12 bases remained unmatched. CDR3 nucleotides: TGCGCCAGCAGCCAACTGCCGGGACTAGCGGGGGTAGACGTTGAGCAGTTCTTC. Translated, it gives CASSQLPGLAGVDVEQFF.

The chain joins TRBV6-2 or TRBV6-3 to TRBJ2-2; 7 positions agree with TRBD2. The CDR3 length is 15 residues. CDR1 is MNHEY, CDR2 SVGEGT, per germline. After removal of 6 bases from V and 4 bases from J, the junction contained 8 bases not matched to a gene. The DNA for the CDR3 is TGTGCCAGCAGCGCCGCGGGAGTGCTCACCGGGGAGCTGTTTTTT. Encoded protein: CASSAAGVLTGELFF.

The chain carries TRBV29-1 and TRBJ1-1; no clear D. This CDR3 has 13 amino acids. Germline V CDR1 and CDR2: SQVTM, ANQGSEA. V lost 4 bases and J lost 0, with 9 bases in between. The DNA for the CDR3 is TGCAGCGTTGCAAAAGTGATGAACACTGAAGCTTTCTTT. As protein: CSVAKVMNTEAFF.

The CDR3 loop is CASNKLAGKNTGELFF. CDR3 nucleotide sequence: TGCGCCAGCAACAAATTAGCGGGGAAGAACACCGGGGAGCTGTTTTTT. The rearrangement uses TRBV10-2 and TRBJ2-2, with 8 bases matching TRBD2. The CDR3 totals 16 residues. Germline V gives CDR1 WSHSY, CDR2 SAAADI. Germline trimming cut 7 bases from V and 1 base from J; bases unmatched to any gene: 8.

This clonotype came up a few times. This chain joins TRBV4-2 and TRBJ2-3; D gene ambiguous. The CDR3 runs 15 residues. Per germline, CDR1 LGHNA and CDR2 YNFKEQ. With 1 base removed from V and 0 bases from J, the gap between germline ends came to 8 bases. The CDR3 coding sequence is TGTGCCAGCAGCCAAGGTAGCCCAAGCACAGATACGCAGTATTTT. It translates to CASSQGSPSTDTQYF.

In this sample, this clonotype turned up a few times. V and J are TRBV20-1 and TRBJ2-7; tentative D call: TRBD1 (5 bases). The CDR3 covers 13 residues. V lost 1 base to trimming and J lost 9 bases, with 16 bases between them. From germline, CDR1 is DFQATT and CDR2 SNEGSKA (reference sequence). DNA of the CDR3: TGCAGTGCTAGAGGCCCCCAGGGTGGCGGGCAGTACTTC. Residues: CSARGPQGGGQYF.

As regards this clonotype: One end of the junction varies from germline; a read error may be responsible. The V gene is TRBV2, the J gene TRBJ1-6; no clear D. Germline V lookup: CDR1 SNHLY, CDR2 FYNNEI. The length of the CDR3 is 13 residues. Here the CDR3 reads CASIEDYNSPLHF. In DNA form, the CDR3 reads TGTGCCAGCATTGAAGATTATAATTCACCCCTCCACTTT.

A few counts support this clonotype. This chain links TRBV12-3 or TRBV12-4 with TRBJ2-5; 15 bases agree with TRBD2. There are 17 residues in the CDR3. Trimming took 3 bases from V and 1 from J; bases not matched to a gene: 3. The CDR3 spells CASSLGLAGGIQETQYF. The DNA of the CDR3 is TGTGCCAGCAGTTTGGGACTAGCGGGGGGTATCCAAGAGACCCAGTACTTC.